This T cell receptor beta chain was captured in a study of CD8 T cells in ankylosing spondylitis. Study-wide points: A motif in TCR beta, a set of under ten highly homologous variants, appeared characteristic of ankylosing spondylitis blood. There were earlier reports of some motif variants in reactive arthritis synovial fluid and blood. Disease-linked clones had a CD8+ phenotype and relatively low frequency in peripheral blood. Matched ankylosing spondylitis synovial fluid reportedly showed significant enrichment of disease-linked clones.

TCRdb re-called the 5' RACE reads with MiXCR, one entry per CDR3 protein. The sample yields around 540,000 distinct CDR3 sequences, 10% to 15% seen once. This clonotype was counted at least ten times. The antigen remains unidentified. The sequencing input was blood, either unsorted or a sorted T cell fraction (not recorded which). The TCR was taken from a male donor with ankylosing spondylitis.

The CDR3, as DNA: TGTGCCACCAGTGACCCTCGGGGGTACCAAGAGACCCAGTACTTC. Protein product: CATSDPRGYQETQYF. This chain links TRBV24-1 with TRBJ2-5; a weak D match, TRBD2 (6 bases). CDR1 is KGHDR and CDR2 is SFDVKD in the germline V gene. Trimming cost V 4 bases and J 0 bases, with 11 bases left between them. The CDR3 consists of 15 residues.